Below are 20 T cell receptor beta chains sequenced from a single sample in a study of T cells in Graves' hyperthyroidism and ophthalmopathy (dated by TCRdb to the late 2010s). The library was made by multiplex PCR. Sequenced using an Illumina HiSeq 2000. Amplification of TCR beta CDR3 regions was carried out from RNA transcripts. The TCR CDR3 was subjected to a first round of RT-PCR using the HTBI primer set and the Qiagen OneStep RT-PCR kit. TCRdb reprocessing: public reads trimmed at Q25 with fastp, clones called with MiXCR, in-frame beta chains kept. Rows are combined by CDR3 protein, so each entry shows the most common genes and DNA. Across this sample there are fewer than 350,000 distinct CDR3 sequences, with 15% to 20% seen only once. Roughly a sixth of the sample is taken by the ten largest. The sample comprised blood. Receptors originate from a woman in her forties with Graves' ophthalmopathy.

This clonotype was seen a few times. The rearrangement uses TRBV6-2 or TRBV6-3 and TRBJ2-7, with a tentative D call TRBD1 (5 bases). In germline, CDR1 is MNHEY, CDR2 SVGEGT. This CDR3 region has 12 residues. The V gene lost 2 bases and the J gene lost 8 bases, with 10 bases spanning the gap. The DNA of the CDR3 is TGTGCCAGCAGTTACGGTCCAGGGAAGCAGTACTTC. Its protein product is CASSYGPGKQYF.

The V gene is TRBV19, the J gene TRBJ1-6; D might be TRBD1 (5 bases). V lost 0 bases and J lost 10, with 13 bases in between. Germline V gene lookup returns CDR1 LNHDA and CDR2 SQIVND (reference sequence). The CDR3 covers 15 residues. The CDR3 coding sequence is TGTGCCAGTAGTATAGAGCGAGGGACGGCGTCACCCCTCCACTTT. It translates to CASSIERGTASPLHF. Together with reference TRBV19 and TRBJ1-6, the CDR3 gives the full variable domain: DGGITQSPKYLFRKEGQNVTLSCEQNLNHDAMYWYRQDPGQGLRLIYYSQIVNDFQKGDIAEGYSVSREKKESFPLTVTSAQKNPTAFYLCASSIERGTASPLHFGNGTRLTVT.

This clonotype was seen repeatedly, ten times or more. The chain couples TRBV2 to TRBJ1-2; D unresolved. This CDR3 region has 12 residues. V was cut by 2 bases and J by 8 bases, with 9 bases left in between. Germline V gene sequence: CDR1 SNHLY, CDR2 FYNNEI. The CDR3 coding sequence is TGTGCCAGCAGTGAACTAATGGGGGGCTACACCTTC. It encodes CASSELMGGYTF.

This clonotype was detected ten times or more. The chain combines TRBV6-5 with TRBJ2-2; 7 nucleotides match TRBD2. J lost 2 bases, V lost 4 bases, and 4 bases had no gene match. CDR3 length: 15 amino acids. The germline CDR1 and CDR2 sequences are MNHEY and SVGAGI. The CDR3 protein is CASSSSGANTGELFF. Here the CDR3 DNA reads TGTGCCAGCAGTTCGAGCGGGGCTAACACCGGGGAGCTGTTTTTT.

In its sample, this clonotype was seen many times. The chain couples TRBV2 to TRBJ2-2; TRBD1 agrees at 8 bases. CDR1 is SNHLY and CDR2 is FYNNEI in the germline V gene. The CDR3 has 13 residues. Losses at the gene ends were 9 bases for V and 1 base for J; bases not matched to a gene: 1. For the CDR3, the DNA is TGTGCCAGAGGGACAGGGAACACCGGGGAGCTGTTTTTT. Translation gives CARGTGNTGELFF.

Ten or more counts support this clonotype. The chain employs TRBV12-5 and TRBJ2-5, with no clear D. The germline gives CDR1 LGHNT, CDR2 FRNRAP. The CDR3 covers 13 residues. V dropped 6 bases and J dropped 5 bases, with 13 bases sitting between them. The CDR3 here is CASGVTLEETQYF. In nucleotides, the CDR3 is TGTGCTAGTGGGGTGACCCTGGAGGAGACCCAGTACTTC.

This clonotype has just a few counts. V and J are TRBV24-1 and TRBJ2-5; D might be TRBD1 or TRBD2, each matching 5 bases. Germline V gene lookup returns CDR1 KGHDR and CDR2 SFDVKD. The CDR3 totals 14 residues. Trimming pared 3 bases from V and 2 bases from J, leaving 9 bases between. The CDR3 here is CATSDPGRQETQYF. CDR3 nucleotides: TGTGCCACCAGTGATCCGGGACGGCAAGAGACCCAGTACTTC.

This clonotype was picked up many times. The chain carries TRBV3-1 and TRBJ2-7, with 8 nucleotides matching TRBD2. After removal of 0 bases from V and 3 bases from J, the junction contained 4 bases not matched to a gene. The V gene's germline CDR1 is LGHDT and CDR2 YNNKEL (reference sequence). The CDR3 has 15 residues. CDR3: CASSQDSSGSYEQYF. The CDR3 coding sequence is TGTGCCAGCAGCCAAGACTCCAGCGGGAGCTACGAGCAGTACTTC.

This clonotype was seen more than once but under ten times. The rearrangement links TRBV28 to TRBJ2-6; possibly TRBD1 for D (5 bases). V was cut by 7 bases and J by 1 base, with 11 bases left in between. The CDR3 length is 15 residues. Per germline, CDR1 MDHEN and CDR2 SYDVKM. CDR3 nucleotide sequence: TGTGCCAGCACTAAGGGGCCGTCTGGGGCCAACGTCCTGACTTTC. Its protein is CASTKGPSGANVLTF.

The sample holds many counts of this clonotype. The V gene is TRBV24-1, the J gene TRBJ2-2; no reliable D call. This CDR3 is built from 14 residues. Germline CDR1 KGHDR, CDR2 SFDVKD. The V end lost 8 bases, the J end lost 3 bases, and 12 bases lay between the germline ends. The CDR3 DNA reads TGTGCCACCATGCCCAGTAGGGACACCGGGGAGCTGTTTTTT. Amino acids: CATMPSRDTGELFF.

This clonotype has a count of ten or more. The CDR3 bases are TGCAGTGCTTCTTGGGCGGGAGTCTCGTACGAGCAGTACTTC. Translation gives CSASWAGVSYEQYF. V is TRBV20-1 and J is TRBJ2-7, with TRBD2 matching over 7 bases. The CDR3 is made up of 14 amino acids. The germline V gene has CDR1 DFQATT and CDR2 SNEGSKA (reference sequence). After removal of 5 bases from V and 4 bases from J, the junction contained 11 bases not matched to a gene.

This CDR3 reads CASSNRQGNTGELFF. CDR3 bases: TGTGCCAGCAGTAATCGACAGGGGAACACCGGGGAGCTGTTTTTT. This sequence joins TRBV6-5 and TRBJ2-2, with 7 bases matching TRBD1. This CDR3 has 15 residues. Germline CDR1 MNHEY, CDR2 SVGAGI. With V trimmed by 5 bases and J by 1 base, 4 bases remained unmatched.

With regard to this clonotype: Relative to the germline gene, one junction end is altered; a read error may explain this. This chain uses TRBV7-8 with TRBJ2-7, with 7 bases identical to TRBD2. Germline loops: CDR1 SGHVS, CDR2 FQNEAQ. This CDR3 is built from 13 residues. CDR3: CAGSRGSSYEQYF. CDR3 DNA sequence: TGTGCCGGCAGCCGCGGGAGCTCCTACGAGCAGTACTTC. Looking up the rest from reference TRBV7-8 and TRBJ2-7 gives the full variable domain: GAGVSQSPRYKVAKRGQDVALRCDPISGHVSLFWYQQALGQGPEFLTYFQNEAQLDKSGLPSDRFFAERPEGSVSTLKIQRTQQEDSAVYLCAGSRGSSYEQYFGPGTRLTVT.

This clonotype was recorded at least ten times. The chain couples TRBV5-1 to TRBJ2-5, with a tentative D call TRBD2 (5 bases). The CDR3 loop spans 15 amino acids. Trimming cost V 2 bases and J 1 base, with 12 bases left between them. The germline CDR1 and CDR2 sequences are SGHRS and YFSETQ. The CDR3 is CASSLLVGAQETQYF. Here the CDR3 DNA reads TGCGCCAGCAGCTTACTAGTTGGAGCCCAAGAGACCCAGTACTTC.

This clonotype was detected ten times or more. The chain has TRBV10-1 and TRBJ2-7; possible D gene TRBD2, 6 bases. This CDR3 region has 14 residues. V was trimmed by 6 bases and J by 3 bases, leaving 15 bases between them. Germline V CDR1 and CDR2: WNHNN, SYGVQD (reference sequence). The CDR3 region has the DNA TGCGCCAGCAGCGCTGGCGGGACGCTCTACGAGCAGTACTTC. The encoded protein is CASSAGGTLYEQYF.

Details on this clonotype: The junction differs from germline at one of its ends, possibly a read error. This chain uses TRBV20-1 with TRBJ2-7; TRBD2 agrees at 10 bases. The germline V gene has CDR1 DFQATT and CDR2 SNEGSKA (reference sequence). The CDR3 sequence is 17 residues long. CDR3 sequence reads: CSARVPSGGLGSYEQHF. The CDR3 DNA follows: TGCAGTGCTAGAGTTCCTAGCGGGGGCCTAGGCTCCTACGAGCAGCACTTC.

This clonotype was found many times. V is TRBV6-1 and J is TRBJ1-1; D not resolved. The CDR3 length is 15 residues. CDR1 is MNHNS and CDR2 is SASEGT in the germline V gene. Deletions cut 9 bases from V and 0 bases from J, with 17 bases between. The CDR3: CASTQDLLMNTEAFF. DNA for the CDR3: TGTGCCAGTACCCAGGATCTTTTGATGAACACTGAAGCTTTCTTT.

This clonotype was seen ten or more times. The chain couples TRBV19 to TRBJ1-1; D remains unclear. The CDR3 is 12 residues long. In germline, CDR1 is LNHDA, CDR2 SQIVND (reference sequence). The germline V and J ends were trimmed by 2 bases and 8 bases, with 9 bases remaining between them. DNA of the CDR3: TGTGCCAGTAGTATAAGCGTGGGGGAAGCTTTCTTT. This gives the protein CASSISVGEAFF.

The table lists this clonotype with a count of one. The chain combines TRBV6-1 with TRBJ2-7; 9 bases agree with TRBD1. V was clipped by 8 bases and J by 4 bases; unmatched bases: 6. The CDR3 consists of 13 residues. The germline gives CDR1 MNHNS, CDR2 SASEGT. The CDR3 loop reads CASRGTGWYEQYF. The DNA of the CDR3 is TGTGCCAGCCGGGGGACAGGGTGGTACGAGCAGTACTTC.

Ten or more counts support this clonotype. The chain has TRBV20-1 and TRBJ2-7; D could derive from TRBD1 or TRBD2 (5 bases each). There are 15 residues in the CDR3. V was cut by 0 bases and J by 3 bases, with 15 bases left in between. The germline V gene has CDR1 DFQATT and CDR2 SNEGSKA (reference sequence). This CDR3 is CSARDPGRSVYEQYF. CDR3 DNA sequence: TGCAGTGCTAGAGATCCGGGACGCAGCGTCTACGAGCAGTACTTC.